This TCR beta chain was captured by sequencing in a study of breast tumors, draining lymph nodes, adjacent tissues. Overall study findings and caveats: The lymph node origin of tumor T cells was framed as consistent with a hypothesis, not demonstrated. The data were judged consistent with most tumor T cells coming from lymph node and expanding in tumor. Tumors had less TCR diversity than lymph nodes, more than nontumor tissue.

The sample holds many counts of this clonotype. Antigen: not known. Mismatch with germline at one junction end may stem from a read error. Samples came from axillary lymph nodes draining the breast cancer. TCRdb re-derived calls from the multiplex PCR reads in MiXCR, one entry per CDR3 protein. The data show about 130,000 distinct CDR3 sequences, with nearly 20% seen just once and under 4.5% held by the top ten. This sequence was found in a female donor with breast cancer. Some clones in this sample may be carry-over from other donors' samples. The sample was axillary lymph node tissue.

The CDR3 region has the DNA TGCAGTGCCAGAGGGGGTAGCGAAACAGGCTACGAGCAGTACTTC. Its protein is CSARGGSETGYEQYF. J is TRBJ2-7 and V is TRBV20-1; possibly TRBD1 for D (6 bases). The CDR3 has 15 residues. In germline, CDR1 is DFQATT, CDR2 SNEGSKA (reference sequence).